The rows below give T cell receptor beta chains drawn from one sample of a study of T cell responses to AZD1222 COVID-19 vaccine. Sequencing was performed with immunoSEQ multiplex PCR; in TCRdb, only in-frame clones are kept and a portion is missing. The sample holds about 110,000 clones, about 90% seen once. The source material was peripheral blood, sampled on day 0 of AZD1222 vaccination. The receptors shown here come from an adult in good health. CDR3s include the opening cysteine and the closing phenylalanine or tryptophan. D genes are given only for firm matches. Size is omitted from some rows. Given values are once, few, many or a class for expanded clones.

v_call,j_call,d_call,clone_size,cdr3_nt,cdr3_aa
TRBV19,TRBJ2-7,.,.,TGTGCCAGTAGCCGAGGTTTATCGGGATTTTCCTACGAGCAGTACTTC,CASSRGLSGFSYEQYF
TRBV2,TRBJ2-7,.,once,TGTGCCAGCGGTATTGAGCTAGCGCTGGGCGAGCAGTACTTC,CASGIELALGEQYF
TRBV20-1,TRBJ1-2,.,once,TGCAGTGCTAGTCGAGTGGGGGTCAGCTATGGCTACACCTTC,CSASRVGVSYGYTF
TRBV7-3,TRBJ2-7,TRBD1,.,TGTGCCAGCAGCTTTGGGACAGGGGGTTTTAGCTCCTACGAGCAGTACTTC,CASSFGTGGFSSYEQYF
TRBV28,TRBJ2-3,.,.,TGTGCCAGCACCACCCTAAGCGGAAAAGGGGGTACAGATACGCAGTATTTT,CASTTLSGKGGTDTQYF
TRBV5-5,TRBJ1-2,.,.,TGTGCCAGCAGCCCCCGGGCGGCAGGAACAAACTATGGCTACACCTTC,CASSPRAAGTNYGYTF
TRBV28,TRBJ1-1,.,.,TGTGCCGGCCAAAGTCGGGCTGAAGCTTTCTTT,CAGQSRAEAFF
TRBV5-1,TRBJ2-5,TRBD1,.,TGCGCCAGCAGCTTCGACAGGGGGATGGAGACCCAGTACTTC,CASSFDRGMETQYF
TRBV11-2,TRBJ2-7,.,.,TGTGCCAGCAGCTTTATCGGGGACGGAAGCTACGAGCAGTACTTC,CASSFIGDGSYEQYF
TRBV19,TRBJ1-5,TRBD1,.,TGTGCCAGTAGGGACAGGGGTAGTAATCAGCCCCAGCATTTT,CASRDRGSNQPQHF
TRBV11-2,TRBJ2-5,TRBD1,.,TGTGCCAGCAGCCCGACAGGGCTAGAGACCCAGTACTTC,CASSPTGLETQYF
TRBV2,TRBJ1-2,TRBD1,.,TGTGCCAGCAGATCCAGACAGGGGGCATTGGGCTACACCTTC,CASRSRQGALGYTF
TRBV6-1,TRBJ1-1,.,.,TGTGCCAGCAGTGAATTGGACCCAAACACTGAAGCTTTCTTT,CASSELDPNTEAFF
TRBV28,TRBJ1-4,.,once,TGTGCCAGCAGTAGTGACCAACTCACCAATGAAAAACTGTTTTTT,CASSSDQLTNEKLFF
TRBV28,TRBJ1-2,.,.,TGTGCCAGCAAGTTATGGGCCGAGGGAGCTAACTATGGCTACACCTTC,CASKLWAEGANYGYTF
TRBV9,TRBJ2-1,.,.,TGTGCCAGCAGCGTACACTCCAACCACAATGAGCAGTTCTTC,CASSVHSNHNEQFF
TRBV6-2/TRBV6-3,TRBJ2-7,.,.,TGTGCCAGCAGTCGCCGGACTCCCCCCTACGAGCAGTACTTC,CASSRRTPPYEQYF
TRBV7-2,TRBJ2-5,TRBD2,.,TGTGCCAGCAGTCTAGCGACTAGCGGGGGCCAAGAGACCCAGTACTTC,CASSLATSGGQETQYF
TRBV18,TRBJ2-5,.,.,TGTGCCAGCTCACCACAACGGGAGCGTGCAGAGACCCAGTACTTC,CASSPQRERAETQYF
TRBV6-2/TRBV6-3,TRBJ2-2,TRBD1,.,TGTGCCAGCAGTTACCCTTTGACAGGGGGTAACGACGGGGAGCTGTTTTTT,CASSYPLTGGNDGELFF
TRBV4-3,TRBJ1-1,.,.,TGCGCCAGCAGCCAAGATTTGAACACTGAAGCTTTCTTT,CASSQDLNTEAFF
TRBV9,TRBJ2-2,.,.,TGTGCCAGCAGCTCTAGGAGCTTCACCGGGGAGCTGTTTTTT,CASSSRSFTGELFF
TRBV6-1,TRBJ1-2,.,.,TGTGCCAGCAGTGAGACAGTTAACTATGGCTACACCTTC,CASSETVNYGYTF
TRBV6-2/TRBV6-3,TRBJ1-1,TRBD1,.,TGTGCCAGCAGCCGAACAGGGGGCCAGGGGAACACTGAAGCTTTCTTT,CASSRTGGQGNTEAFF
TRBV11-1,TRBJ1-4,.,.,TGTGCCAGCAGCTCAGGACAGCCCAGTGAAAGACTGTTTTTT,CASSSGQPSERLFF